This T cell receptor beta chain was profiled in a study of T cell repertoires in cytomegalovirus infection. In the study overall: CMV infection together with matching HLA type was indicated by public TCR beta signatures.

Study-wide points: It was HLA-C-restricted CMV-specific TCR beta clonotypes that dominated the response ex vivo. Identification of carriers of CMV plus the relevant HLA was achieved through cumulative public TCR beta family frequency.

Germline V gene lookup returns CDR1 SGHNT and CDR2 YYREEE (reference sequence). The CDR3 is 14 residues long. The V end lost 1 base, the J end lost 4 bases, and 11 bases lay between the germline ends. TCRdb ran MiXCR on the reads and lists one entry per CDR3 protein. Of roughly 500,000 distinct CDR3 sequences listed, approximately 15% were seen once; the top ten hold 20% to 30%. Turning to this clonotype: Its antigen is currently unknown.

The sequencing input was CD8+ T cells from PBMCs. The clonotype comes from a human donor in good health (CMV status not recorded). Some clones in this sample may be carry-over from other donors' samples. The chain links TRBV5-4 to TRBJ1-2; D is possibly TRBD1 (5 bases). CDR3 in amino acids: CASSLPQGGYGYTF. In DNA form, the CDR3 reads TGTGCCAGCAGCTTGCCCCAGGGAGGCTATGGCTACACCTTC. The full variable domain, its missing parts supplied by reference TRBV5-4 and TRBJ1-2, is ETGVTQSPTHLIKTRGQQVTLRCSSQSGHNTVSWYQQALGQGPQFIFQYYREEENGRGNFPPRFSGLQFPNYSSELNVNALELDDSALYLCASSLPQGGYGYTFGSGTRLTVV.